Each of the 32 T cell receptor beta chains below was sequenced from the same sample in a study of B cell selection in AIRE deficiency (dated by TCRdb to the late 2010s). CD4+CD127+ cells were sorted as the conventional CD4 T cell population. The library relied on the immunoSEQ multiplex PCR assay. TCRdb took over this immuneACCESS table, retaining in-frame rearrangements with V and J assigned. Such tables are incomplete; in checked studies, under half of the missing clones stem from an unresolved V gene, and the remainder is unexplained. This sample is represented by about 24,000 clones; 96% of them were singletons. Under 0.2% of the sample goes to the ten largest clones. Sequencing was done on a sample of CD4+CD127+ conventional T cells sorted from PBMCs. The origin of the receptors is a human donor in good health.

The chain links TRBV29-1 to TRBJ2-7; the D is unclear. Germline V lookup: CDR1 SQVTM, CDR2 ANQGSEA. V shed 4 bases and J shed 0 bases, with 13 bases lying between them. This CDR3 region has 14 residues. The CDR3 sequence is CSVGKDGNSYEQYF. CDR3 nucleotide sequence: TGCAGCGTTGGGAAGGACGGAAACTCCTACGAGCAGTACTTC.

The chain combines TRBV7-8 with TRBJ2-3; D gene uncertain. The V gene lost 3 bases and the J gene lost 5 bases, with 3 bases spanning the gap. CDR1 and CDR2 from the germline V gene are SGHVS and FQNEAQ. This CDR3 comprises 11 residues. In DNA form, the CDR3 reads TGTGCCAGCAGCTTGTTAGATACGCAGTATTTT. Its translation is CASSLLDTQYF.

The J gene is TRBJ2-7, the V gene TRBV18; D is undetermined. V was cut by 2 bases and J by 5 bases, with 10 bases left in between. Germline CDR1 KGHSH, CDR2 LQKENI. The CDR3 runs to 13 residues. CDR3 protein: CASSPGYPNEQYF. CDR3 DNA: TGTGCCAGCTCACCAGGCTACCCGAACGAGCAGTACTTC.

This rearrangement joins TRBV28 to TRBJ2-3; D may be TRBD2 (6 bases). CDR1 and CDR2 (germline): MDHEN, SYDVKM. The V end lost 3 bases, the J end lost 2 bases, and 12 bases lay between the germline ends. This CDR3 contains 15 residues. CDR3 nucleotides: TGTGCCAGCAGTTTGTCTCCGGGGGTCACAGATACGCAGTATTTT. Its protein is CASSLSPGVTDTQYF.

J is TRBJ2-4 and V is TRBV27; 10 nucleotides agree with TRBD2. Trimming took 4 bases from V and 2 from J; bases not matched to a gene: 8. From germline, CDR1 is MNHEY and CDR2 SMNVEV (reference sequence). The CDR3 totals 17 residues. Written as DNA, the CDR3 is TGTGCCAGCAGTTCTTCCAGCGGGGGGGCCCCCAAAAACATTCAGTACTTC. This translates into CASSSSSGGAPKNIQYF.

The rearrangement uses TRBV30 and TRBJ1-2; TRBD1 might be the D (5 bases). V was clipped by 0 bases and J by 10 bases, with 15 bases between them. The CDR3 is made up of 13 amino acids. CDR1 and CDR2 from the germline V gene are GTSNPN and SVGIG (reference sequence). Here the CDR3 reads CAWSVRVDSDYTF. CDR3 DNA sequence: TGTGCCTGGAGTGTACGCGTAGACAGTGACTACACCTTC.

The V gene is TRBV5-1, the J gene TRBJ1-3; D gene uncertain. This CDR3 comprises 14 residues. Germline CDR1 is SGHRS and CDR2 is YFSETQ. V lost 2 bases and J lost 0, with 6 bases in between. CDR3 sequence (DNA): TGCGCCAGCAGCTTAACAGCCTCTGGAAACACCATATATTTT. Protein: CASSLTASGNTIYF.

The CDR3 region is CASSEAGVRMNTEAFF. The CDR3 DNA sequence: TGTGCCAGCAGCGAGGCAGGGGTTAGGATGAACACTGAAGCTTTCTTT. The V and J genes are TRBV5-4 and TRBJ1-1; a weak D match, TRBD1 (6 bases). Trimming removed 4 bases at V and 0 bases at J, with 16 bases between. Germline V gene sequence: CDR1 SGHNT, CDR2 YYREEE (reference sequence). The CDR3 is 16 amino acids.

The chain couples TRBV5-1 to TRBJ2-1; D is possibly TRBD2 (7 bases). Trimming pared 3 bases from V and 4 bases from J, leaving 14 bases between. Per germline, CDR1 SGHRS and CDR2 YFSETQ. CDR3 size: 15 residues. In DNA form, the CDR3 reads TGCGCCAGCAGCTCGGGGGGCCTCCCTTACAATGAGCAGTTCTTC. Translated, it gives CASSSGGLPYNEQFF.

The gene calls are TRBV9 and TRBJ1-3; D may be TRBD1 (6 bases). Per germline, CDR1 SGDLS and CDR2 YYNGEE. Trimming cost V 3 bases and J 0 bases, with 10 bases left between them. CDR3 length: 15 residues. This chain's CDR3 is CASSAGHSSGNTIYF. DNA of the CDR3: TGTGCCAGCAGCGCGGGACACAGCTCTGGAAACACCATATATTTT.

This chain uses TRBV7-2 with TRBJ1-1; D unclear. V lost 5 bases to trimming and J lost 5 bases, with 9 bases between them. The CDR3 consists of 12 residues. Germline CDR1 and CDR2: SGHTA and FQGNSA. The CDR3 DNA sequence: TGTGCCAGCAGCCCGGGAATGACTGAAGCTTTCTTT. Amino acid sequence: CASSPGMTEAFF.

Comments on this clone: The sample contains more than one DNA sequence encoding this CDR3. The J gene is TRBJ1-3, the V gene TRBV5-5; D unresolved. V lost 0 bases to trimming and J lost 0 bases, with 7 bases between them. CDR1 is SGHKS, CDR2 YYEKEE, per germline (reference sequence). The CDR3 has 15 residues. The CDR3 is CASSLDGDSGNTIYF. CDR3 DNA sequence: TGTGCCAGCAGCTTGGATGGGGACTCTGGAAACACCATATATTTT.

The CDR3 bases are TGTGCCAGCAGCTCCTCAGGGAGGTTAGGCTACACCTTC. Its translation: CASSSSGRLGYTF. This chain links TRBV6-5 with TRBJ1-2; perhaps TRBD1 as D (5 bases). The CDR3 is 13 residues long. V gave up 6 bases and J gave up 8 bases, with 16 bases separating them. Germline assignment: CDR1 MNHEY and CDR2 SVGAGI.

The chain employs TRBV30 and TRBJ1-5, with D perhaps TRBD1 (6 bases). CDR3 size: 13 residues. Germline V gene sequence: CDR1 GTSNPN, CDR2 SVGIG (reference sequence). V dropped 2 bases and J dropped 7 bases, with 12 bases sitting between them. The CDR3 nucleotides read TGTGCCTGGAGTACGGGACATCAGCAGCCCCAGCATTTT. This gives the protein CAWSTGHQQPQHF.

This clone was seen just once. This rearrangement joins TRBV19 to TRBJ2-5, with D possibly TRBD1 on 6 matching bases. Trimming removed 4 bases from V and 5 bases from J, with 14 bases in between. This CDR3 is 14 amino acids long. Germline V gene data show CDR1 as LNHDA and CDR2 as SQIVND (reference sequence). CDR3 amino acids: CASSRTDWMETQYF. The CDR3 coding sequence is TGTGCCAGTAGTAGGACAGATTGGATGGAGACCCAGTACTTC.

The chain combines TRBV11-2 with TRBJ1-4; no firm D call. Germline V gene lookup returns CDR1 SGHAT and CDR2 FQNNGV. With 5 bases removed from V and 4 bases from J, the gap between germline ends came to 14 bases. CDR3 length: 15 residues. As DNA, the CDR3 is TGTGCCAGCAGCCCGGACGGCTTAAGTAATGAAAAACTGTTTTTT. Amino acids: CASSPDGLSNEKLFF.

The chain employs TRBV19 and TRBJ1-1; D gene unclear. The germline CDR1 and CDR2 sequences are LNHDA and SQIVND (reference sequence). CDR3 length: 14 amino acids. Trimming removed 2 bases at V and 10 bases at J, with 17 bases between. CDR3 nucleotide sequence: TGTGCCAGTAGTATACCAAACCGGGCCTTAGGAGCTTTCTTT. Translation gives CASSIPNRALGAFF. Using reference TRBV19 and TRBJ1-1 for the parts outside the CDR3, the full variable domain is DGGITQSPKYLFRKEGQNVTLSCEQNLNHDAMYWYRQDPGQGLRLIYYSQIVNDFQKGDIAEGYSVSREKKESFPLTVTSAQKNPTAFYLCASSIPNRALGAFFGQGTRLTVV.

The V and J genes are TRBV18 and TRBJ1-2; D uncertain. V lost 4 bases and J lost 0, with 15 bases in between. The V gene's germline CDR1 is KGHSH and CDR2 LQKENI. This CDR3 is 16 amino acids long. The CDR3 region is CASSRNSQETNYGYTF. As DNA, the CDR3 is TGTGCCAGCTCACGTAACTCTCAAGAAACTAACTATGGCTACACCTTC.

V and J are TRBV5-1 and TRBJ1-1; 7 bases are shared with TRBD1. With V trimmed by 0 bases and J by 9 bases, 2 bases remained unmatched. CDR1 and CDR2 from the germline V gene are SGHRS and YFSETQ. This CDR3 region has 12 residues. CDR3 sequence (DNA): TGCGCCAGCAGCTTGGAACAGGGGAAAGCTTTCTTT. Amino acids: CASSLEQGKAFF.

The V gene is TRBV5-4, the J gene TRBJ2-3; TRBD2 aligns across 9 bases. The J segment lost 4 bases and the V segment lost 1 base, leaving 1 base of the junction unmatched. The CDR3 length is 14 residues. Germline lookup yields CDR1 SGHNT and CDR2 YYREEE (reference sequence). CDR3 protein: CASSLPSGADTQYF. Here the CDR3 DNA reads TGTGCCAGCAGCTTGCCTAGCGGGGCAGATACGCAGTATTTT.

This clone was seen just once. V gene TRBV18 combines with J gene TRBJ1-1; no reliable D call. This CDR3 has 15 residues. V lost 3 bases and J 0 bases, leaving 11 bases between the germline ends. CDR1 and CDR2 (germline): KGHSH, LQKENI. The CDR3 loop reads CASSPILGLNTEAFF. Written as DNA, the CDR3 is TGTGCCAGCTCACCCATCTTAGGGTTGAACACTGAAGCTTTCTTT.

The J gene is TRBJ2-5, the V gene TRBV7-2; weak D call: TRBD1 (6 bases). V lost 5 bases, J lost 4 bases, and 14 bases lay in between. This CDR3 spans 14 amino acids. CDR1 is SGHTA, CDR2 FQGNSA, per germline. CDR3 DNA: TGTGCCAGCAGCCCAGACTTCAGGGGAGAGACCCAGTACTTC. It translates to CASSPDFRGETQYF.

CDR3 protein: CASSTHPPGLANTGELFF. CDR3 nucleotide sequence: TGTGCCAGCAGCACCCACCCCCCAGGGTTAGCGAACACCGGGGAGCTGTTTTTT. The V and J genes are TRBV11-3 and TRBJ2-2, with a possible D match to TRBD1 (5 bases). The CDR3 consists of 18 residues. Germline lookup yields CDR1 SGHNT and CDR2 YENEEA. Trimming shortened V by 5 bases and J by 0 bases, and 19 bases separated the two germline ends.

Written as DNA, the CDR3 is TGTGCCAGCACCTGGGGCAGGGGGCGTGAAAAACTGTTTTTT. This encodes CASTWGRGREKLFF. This chain links TRBV7-9 with TRBJ1-4; 8 bases agree with TRBD1. Losses at the gene ends were 7 bases for V and 7 bases for J; bases not matched to a gene: 8. Germline V gene sequence: CDR1 SEHNR, CDR2 FQNEAQ (reference sequence). The CDR3 totals 14 residues.

The rearrangement joins TRBV10-3 to TRBJ2-3; 10 nucleotides line up with TRBD1. The CDR3 spans 15 residues. Per germline, CDR1 ENHRY and CDR2 SYGVKD. V was pared by 1 base and J by 4 bases, with 2 bases of the junction left unmatched. The chain's CDR3 is CAISEWTGGSDTQYF. DNA of the CDR3: TGTGCCATCAGTGAGTGGACAGGGGGTTCAGATACGCAGTATTTT.

This chain connects TRBV4-1 to TRBJ1-1, with TRBD1 matching over 8 bases. The CDR3 sequence is 17 residues long. Germline V gives CDR1 MGHRA, CDR2 YSYEKL. The V gene end was trimmed by 0 bases and the J gene end by 0 bases; junction bases not matched to a gene: 6. The CDR3 DNA is TGCGCCAGCAGCCAAGAGGCGACAGGGGTTATGAACACTGAAGCTTTCTTT. It translates to CASSQEATGVMNTEAFF.

CDR3 nucleotide sequence: TGTGCCAGCAGCTTCGATACAGGGTCGGGAAACACCATATATTTT. Translation: CASSFDTGSGNTIYF. V gene TRBV11-2 combines with J gene TRBJ1-3; perhaps TRBD1 as D (6 bases). This CDR3 spans 15 amino acids. Germline V CDR1 and CDR2: SGHAT, FQNNGV. The V end lost 3 bases, the J end lost 4 bases, and 13 bases lay between the germline ends. Based on the CDR3 plus reference TRBV11-2 and TRBJ1-3, the full variable domain is EAGVAQSPRYKIIEKRQSVAFWCNPISGHATLYWYQQILGQGPKLLIQFQNNGVVDDSQLPKDRFSAERLKGVDSTLKIQPAKLEDSAVYLCASSFDTGSGNTIYFGEGSWLTVV.

V gene TRBV5-1 combines with J gene TRBJ1-2; 7 bases match TRBD1. V was pared by 4 bases and J by 7 bases, with 4 bases of the junction left unmatched. Germline assignment: CDR1 SGHRS and CDR2 YFSETQ. This CDR3 is built from 12 residues. The DNA for the CDR3 is TGCGCCAGCAGCACCGACAGGGTTGGCTACACCTTC. Its translation: CASSTDRVGYTF.

The rearrangement links TRBV2 to TRBJ1-2, with 7 bases lining up with TRBD1. After removal of 8 bases from V and 6 bases from J, the junction contained 9 bases not matched to a gene. The CDR3 is 13 residues long. CDR1 is SNHLY, CDR2 FYNNEI, per germline. This CDR3 reads CASWRGQGDGYTF. CDR3 DNA: TGTGCCAGCTGGCGGGGGCAGGGGGATGGCTACACCTTC.

This sequence joins TRBV19 and TRBJ1-1, with unresolved D. The CDR3 totals 15 residues. Trimming took off 5 bases at V and 4 bases at J, with 17 bases between the two ends. CDR1 is LNHDA and CDR2 is SQIVND in the germline V gene (reference sequence). CDR3 DNA: TGTGCCAGTAGTTCTATAACGGGGATCGGCACTGAAGCTTTCTTT. Amino acids: CASSSITGIGTEAFF.

This chain links TRBV5-1 with TRBJ1-6, with 9 bases matching TRBD1. Germline trimming cut 1 base from V and 10 bases from J; bases unmatched to any gene: 6. CDR1 and CDR2 (germline): SGHRS, YFSETQ. The CDR3 consists of 15 residues. CDR3 residues: CASSLTGQGRSPLHF. The CDR3 region has the DNA TGCGCCAGCAGCTTGACAGGACAGGGGAGGTCACCCCTCCACTTT.

This chain uses TRBV5-1 with TRBJ2-3; 8 bases match TRBD2. With V trimmed by 0 bases and J by 0 bases, 12 bases remained unmatched. The CDR3 loop spans 19 amino acids. CDR1 and CDR2 (germline): SGHRS, YFSETQ. CDR3 bases: TGCGCCAGCAGCTTGGCCTCCAGCGGGGGATTTACTAGCACAGATACGCAGTATTTT. The encoded protein is CASSLASSGGFTSTDTQYF.